This T cell receptor beta chain emerged from a study of cytomegalovirus exposure and HLA in healthy donors. Findings and caveats of the study: V- and J-gene trimming in TCR beta was tied to a missense DCLRE1C variant by an analysis performed later. Presence/absence comparisons presumed near-even sequencing depth among donors.

Points on this clone: Its specificity is unknown.

The germline V gene has CDR1 SGDLS and CDR2 YYNGEE. The CDR3 has 15 residues. The ends lost 4 bases at V and 4 bases at J; junction bases unmatched: 9. Primers: 60 Vbeta forward and 13 Jbeta reverse. The protocol was immunoSEQ multiplex PCR, while the TCRdb copy is restricted to in-frame clones and leaves out a portion. The sample records fewer than 65,000 clones, 73% being singletons. This chain connects TRBV9 to TRBJ1-2, with TRBD1 matching 8 bases. The sequenced material came from PBMCs. This sequence was found in a man aged 45-65 years in good health and CMV-seronegative. In nucleotides, the CDR3 is TGTGCCAGCAGCCCATCAGGACAGGGAGTCTATGGCTACACCTTC. It is translated as CASSPSGQGVYGYTF.